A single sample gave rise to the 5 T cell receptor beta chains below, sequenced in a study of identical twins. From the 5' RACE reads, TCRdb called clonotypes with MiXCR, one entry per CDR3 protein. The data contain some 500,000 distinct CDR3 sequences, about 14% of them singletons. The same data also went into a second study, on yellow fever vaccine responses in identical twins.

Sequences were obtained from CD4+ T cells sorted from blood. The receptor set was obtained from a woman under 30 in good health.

The CDR3 protein is CASSLGIQGEGYTF. CDR3 sequence (DNA): TGTGCCAGCAGCTTAGGAATACAGGGAGAAGGCTACACCTTC. The chain couples TRBV7-2 to TRBJ1-2; a possible D gene is TRBD1 (6 bases). This CDR3 is 14 amino acids long. The V and J ends lost 1 base and 8 bases respectively, with 14 bases between them. CDR1 and CDR2 from the germline V gene are SGHTA and FQGNSA.

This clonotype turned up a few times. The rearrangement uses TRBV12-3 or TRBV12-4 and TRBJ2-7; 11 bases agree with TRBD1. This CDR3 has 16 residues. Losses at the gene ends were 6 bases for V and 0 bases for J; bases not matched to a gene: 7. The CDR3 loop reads CASRGQGAPGSYEQYF. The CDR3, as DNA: TGTGCCAGCAGAGGACAGGGGGCTCCGGGCTCCTACGAGCAGTACTTC.

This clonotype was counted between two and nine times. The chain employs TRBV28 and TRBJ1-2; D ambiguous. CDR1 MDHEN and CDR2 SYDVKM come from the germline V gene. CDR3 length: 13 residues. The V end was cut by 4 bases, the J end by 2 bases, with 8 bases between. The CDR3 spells CASSYIGNYGYTF. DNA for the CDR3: TGTGCCAGCAGTTACATTGGGAACTATGGCTACACCTTC.

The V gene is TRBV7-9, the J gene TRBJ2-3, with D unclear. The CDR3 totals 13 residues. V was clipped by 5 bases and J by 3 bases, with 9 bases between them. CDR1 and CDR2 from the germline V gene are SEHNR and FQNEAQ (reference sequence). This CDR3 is CASSQILTDTQYF. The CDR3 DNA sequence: TGTGCCAGCAGCCAGATATTAACAGATACGCAGTATTTT.

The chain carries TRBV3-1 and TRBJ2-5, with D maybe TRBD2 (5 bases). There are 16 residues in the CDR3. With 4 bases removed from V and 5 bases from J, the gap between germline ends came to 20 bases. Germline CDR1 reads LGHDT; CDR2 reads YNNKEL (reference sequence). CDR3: CASSLKSPGVGETQYF. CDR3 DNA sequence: TGTGCCAGCAGCCTTAAATCTCCCGGGGTGGGGGAGACCCAGTACTTC.